This TCR beta chain was sequenced for a study of cytomegalovirus exposure and HLA in healthy donors. About the research overall: It was reported in a later analysis that the same platform had been used for the 120 validation repertoires as for the approximately 670 first-cohort repertoires.

Germline V gene data show CDR1 as SGHTA and CDR2 as FQGNSA. This CDR3 region has 17 residues. Trimming took 5 bases from V and 4 from J; bases not matched to a gene: 10. Note on this clone: Its antigen is undetermined.

Using immunoSEQ multiplex PCR, the repertoire was profiled, and TCRdb retains in-frame clones only, with some absent. This repertoire shows 150,000 to 200,000 clones, around four fifths found once; its top ten account for 2% to 2.5%. Overall study findings and caveats: Most TCRs appeared rarely, but some public TCRs recurred in many donors. One later analysis, an examination of the 120 or so validation repertoires, found that first-cohort TCR clusters tended to co-occur in them.

Sequenced: PBMCs. This sequence originates from a man aged 25 to 40 in good health and CMV-seropositive. The J gene is TRBJ2-5, the V gene TRBV7-2, with 13 bases identical to TRBD2. For the CDR3, the DNA is TGTGCCAGCAGCACCACTAGCGGGGGGGGGATCAGAGAGACCCAGTACTTC. This encodes CASSTTSGGGIRETQYF.